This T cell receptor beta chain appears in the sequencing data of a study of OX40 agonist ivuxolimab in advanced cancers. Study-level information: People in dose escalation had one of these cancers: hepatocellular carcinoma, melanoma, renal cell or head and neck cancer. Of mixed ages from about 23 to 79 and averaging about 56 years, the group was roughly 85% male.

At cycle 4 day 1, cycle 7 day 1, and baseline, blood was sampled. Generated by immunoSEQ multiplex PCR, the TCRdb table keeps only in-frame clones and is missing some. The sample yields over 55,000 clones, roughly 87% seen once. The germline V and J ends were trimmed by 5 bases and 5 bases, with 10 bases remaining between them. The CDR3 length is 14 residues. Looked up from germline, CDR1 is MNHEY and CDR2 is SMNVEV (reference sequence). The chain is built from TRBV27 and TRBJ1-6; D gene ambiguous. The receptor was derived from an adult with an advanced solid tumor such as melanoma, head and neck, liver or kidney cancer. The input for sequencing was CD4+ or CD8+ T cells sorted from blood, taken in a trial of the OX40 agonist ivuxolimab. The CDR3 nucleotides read TGTGCCAGCAGTCTAGACTGGAATAATTCACCCCTCCACTTT. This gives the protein CASSLDWNNSPLHF.